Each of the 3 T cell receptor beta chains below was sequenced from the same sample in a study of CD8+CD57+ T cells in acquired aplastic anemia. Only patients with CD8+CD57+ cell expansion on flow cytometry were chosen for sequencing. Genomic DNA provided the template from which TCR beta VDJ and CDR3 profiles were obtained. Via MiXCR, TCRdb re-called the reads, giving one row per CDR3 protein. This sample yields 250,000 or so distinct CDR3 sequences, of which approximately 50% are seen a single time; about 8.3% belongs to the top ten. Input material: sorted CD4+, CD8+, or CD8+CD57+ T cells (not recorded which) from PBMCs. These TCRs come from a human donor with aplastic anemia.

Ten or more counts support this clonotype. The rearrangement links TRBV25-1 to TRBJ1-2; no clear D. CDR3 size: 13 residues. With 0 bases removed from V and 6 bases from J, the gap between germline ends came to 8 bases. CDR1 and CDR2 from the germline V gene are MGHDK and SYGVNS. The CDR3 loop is CASSEYRNNGYTF. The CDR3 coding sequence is TGTGCCAGCAGTGAATACAGGAATAATGGCTACACCTTC.

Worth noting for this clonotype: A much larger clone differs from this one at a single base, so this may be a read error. CDR3 in DNA: TGTGCCAGCAGCCGCGTACGACGGGTGAATTCACCCCTCCACTTT. Its translation: CASSRVRRVNSPLHF. The chain combines TRBV3-1 with TRBJ1-6; D gene uncertain. Trimming removed 4 bases from V and 7 bases from J, with 14 bases in between. Germline V gene sequence: CDR1 LGHDT, CDR2 YNNKEL (reference sequence). CDR3 length equals 15 residues.

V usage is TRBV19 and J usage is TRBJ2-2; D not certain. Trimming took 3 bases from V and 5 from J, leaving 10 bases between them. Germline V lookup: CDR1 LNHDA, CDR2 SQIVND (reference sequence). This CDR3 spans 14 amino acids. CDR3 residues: CASSIWASTGELFF. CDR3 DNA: TGTGCCAGTAGTATTTGGGCGAGTACCGGGGAGCTGTTTTTT.